The 32 T cell receptor beta chains in this list originate from one sample, sequenced in a study of monozygotic twins with inflammatory bowel disease. One entry per CDR3 protein, without DNA, is what TCRdb gives after re-calling the 5' RACE reads. The specimen's table records 400,000 or so distinct CDR3 sequences. Specimen: blood. These receptors all stem from a human donor with ulcerative colitis or Crohn's disease, or a healthy co-twin of an affected twin (not recorded which).

V usage is TRBV20-1 and J usage is TRBJ2-7; TCRdb's assignment of TRBD2 cannot be checked, as there is no DNA. The germline gives CDR1 DFQATT, CDR2 SNEGSKA (reference sequence). CDR3 length: 13 amino acids. The CDR3 here is CSARLAGAGEQYF.

The rearrangement links TRBV10-3 to TRBJ1-5; with no DNA, the TCRdb D assignment of TRBD1 cannot be verified. The CDR3 runs 15 residues. Germline-derived CDR1 and CDR2 are ENHRY and SYGVKD. The CDR3 loop reads CATADRGYSNQPQHF.

This rearrangement joins TRBV7-9 to TRBJ2-4; the D call from TCRdb, TRBD1, cannot be confirmed without DNA. The germline gives CDR1 SEHNR, CDR2 FQNEAQ (reference sequence). The CDR3 loop spans 13 amino acids. This CDR3 is CASQQQGTNIQYF.

V and J are TRBV27 and TRBJ1-5; lacking DNA, the TRBD1 call made by TCRdb goes unchecked. Looked up from germline, CDR1 is MNHEY and CDR2 is SMNVEV (reference sequence). The CDR3 spans 14 residues. CDR3 protein: CASSLHRDKGPQHF.

This sequence joins TRBV9 and TRBJ2-6; TCRdb selects TRBD2, and the lack of DNA leaves this call unchecked. From germline, CDR1 is SGDLS and CDR2 YYNGEE. The CDR3 covers 17 residues. The CDR3 sequence: CASSVGPESPGANVLTF.

The chain links TRBV5-4 to TRBJ1-2. CDR3 size: 14 residues. Germline V gene lookup returns CDR1 SGHNT and CDR2 YYREEE (reference sequence). The CDR3 here is CASTIIGEDYGYTF.

The rearrangement links TRBV7-2 to TRBJ2-3; TCRdb outputs TRBD2, but without DNA this stays unchecked. There are 15 residues in the CDR3. From germline, CDR1 is SGHTA and CDR2 FQGNSA. CDR3 protein: CASSFGPPRTDTQYF.

CDR3 sequence: CASSLVGGTGYTEAFF. This chain joins TRBV7-2 and TRBJ1-1; TCRdb designates TRBD1, a call that cannot be tested without DNA. The germline V gene has CDR1 SGHTA and CDR2 FQGNSA. The CDR3 sequence is 16 residues long.

V and J are TRBV7-2 and TRBJ1-5; TCRdb's D call of TRBD1 is untestable without DNA. CDR3 length equals 15 residues. CDR1 is SGHTA and CDR2 is FQGNSA in the germline V gene. CDR3: CASSSFLSGSQPQHF.

The chain recombines TRBV24-1 with TRBJ2-5. The CDR3 spans 17 residues. Germline V gives CDR1 KGHDR, CDR2 SFDVKD. CDR3 loop: CATSAPLHRNDKETQYF.

The chain recombines TRBV5-4 with TRBJ2-3. The CDR3 runs to 14 residues. Germline V gene lookup returns CDR1 SGHNT and CDR2 YYREEE (reference sequence). The CDR3 sequence: CASSFSSGADTQYF.

The J gene is TRBJ2-3, the V gene TRBV10-3; the TCRdb call, TRBD1, lacks DNA for checking. The CDR3 is made up of 15 amino acids. The germline V gene encodes CDR1 ENHRY and CDR2 SYGVKD. The CDR3 region is CAISMGDLFGDTQYF.

This rearrangement joins TRBV20-1 to TRBJ2-1; TCRdb gives TRBD2 as the D gene, but with no DNA this cannot be confirmed. Germline CDR1 is DFQATT and CDR2 is SNEGSKA (reference sequence). This CDR3 has 15 amino acids. The CDR3: CSARPSGISYNEQFF.

The chain couples TRBV30 to TRBJ2-7; the D call from TCRdb, TRBD1, cannot be confirmed without DNA. CDR1 GTSNPN and CDR2 SVGIG come from the germline V gene (reference sequence). The CDR3 runs 13 residues. CDR3 in amino acids: CAFDRPNSYEQYF.

The chain employs TRBV5-6 and TRBJ2-5; no DNA is available, so the TRBD1 call from TCRdb remains unchecked. This CDR3 comprises 16 residues. Germline V gene lookup returns CDR1 SGHDT and CDR2 YYEEEE. CDR3 in amino acids: CASSFGGGPYQETQYF.

The rearrangement links TRBV12-3 or TRBV12-4 to TRBJ2-7; TCRdb outputs TRBD2, but without DNA this stays unchecked. CDR3 length: 16 amino acids. The CDR3 sequence: CASSAGLNPPYYEQYF.

V usage is TRBV15 and J usage is TRBJ2-3; without DNA, the TCRdb call of TRBD1 cannot be checked. The germline V gene encodes CDR1 LNHNV and CDR2 YYDKDF (reference sequence). The CDR3 is 14 amino acids. CDR3 region: CATSYGTGADTQYF.

The chain employs TRBV7-9 and TRBJ1-2; the TCRdb D gene call, TRBD1, has no DNA to confirm it. Germline V gene lookup returns CDR1 SEHNR and CDR2 FQNEAQ (reference sequence). The CDR3 runs 14 residues. This CDR3 is CASSLDRQPRGYTF.

The J gene is TRBJ2-7, the V gene TRBV11-2; the D call of TRBD1 rests on TCRdb alone, since no DNA is present to check it. The CDR3 spans 15 residues. Germline V lookup: CDR1 SGHAT, CDR2 FQNNGV. CDR3 sequence reads: CASTRGGTGVYEQYF.

The rearrangement joins TRBV18 to TRBJ1-1; TCRdb names TRBD1, which stays unverified in the absence of DNA. Germline V lookup: CDR1 KGHSH, CDR2 LQKENI. The CDR3 is 12 amino acids. The CDR3 sequence: CASSQGQLEAFF.

V usage is TRBV12-3 or TRBV12-4 and J usage is TRBJ1-2; TCRdb gives TRBD1 as the D gene, but with no DNA this cannot be confirmed. The CDR3 is made up of 14 amino acids. CDR3 in amino acids: CASSPWTGNYGYTF.

The chain is built from TRBV30 and TRBJ2-3; TCRdb's D call of TRBD2 is untestable without DNA. Germline V gene lookup returns CDR1 GTSNPN and CDR2 SVGIG (reference sequence). This CDR3 spans 12 amino acids. CDR3 sequence: CASGAGTDTQYF.

This chain connects TRBV5-8 to TRBJ2-1. This CDR3 is 15 amino acids long. Germline CDR1 SGHTS, CDR2 YDEGEE. The chain's CDR3 is CASSLAGGLHNEQFF.

This rearrangement joins TRBV30 to TRBJ1-1; TCRdb calls TRBD1, which cannot be checked without DNA. This CDR3 has 13 residues. In germline, CDR1 is GTSNPN, CDR2 SVGIG (reference sequence). The chain's CDR3 is CAWRRGMNTEAFF.

The chain carries TRBV7-2 and TRBJ1-1. The CDR3 contains 12 residues. The germline V gene has CDR1 SGHTA and CDR2 FQGNSA. CDR3 protein: CASTIQRTEAFF.

The V gene is TRBV29-1, the J gene TRBJ1-2. Germline V gene data show CDR1 as SQVTM and CDR2 as ANQGSEA. CDR3 size: 13 residues. The CDR3: CSAWDGTQSGYTF.

The chain is built from TRBV6-1 and TRBJ1-5. This CDR3 has 13 residues. Germline assignment: CDR1 MNHNS and CDR2 SASEGT. CDR3 sequence reads: CASSADPNQPQHF.

The chain is built from TRBV19 and TRBJ1-5. The length of the CDR3 is 12 residues. The V gene's germline CDR1 is LNHDA and CDR2 SQIVND (reference sequence). The CDR3 protein is CATSETTQPQHF.

The rearrangement links TRBV5-1 to TRBJ2-2; no DNA is available, so the TRBD1 call from TCRdb remains unchecked. Germline-derived CDR1 and CDR2 are SGHRS and YFSETQ. The CDR3 is made up of 17 amino acids. The CDR3 spells CASSSRQGAGNTGELFF. Filled out from reference TRBV5-1 and TRBJ2-2, the complete variable domain reads KAGVTQTPRYLIKTRGQQVTLSCSPISGHRSVSWYQQTPGQGLQFLFEYFSETQRNKGNFPGRFSGRQFSNSRSEMNVSTLELGDSALYLCASSSRQGAGNTGELFFGEGSRLTVL.

The rearrangement links TRBV5-1 to TRBJ1-2. Per the germline V gene, CDR1 is SGHRS and CDR2 is YFSETQ. The CDR3 sequence is 13 residues long. The CDR3 here is CASSLEEGLGYTF. Drawing the rest from reference TRBV5-1 and TRBJ1-2, the complete variable domain is KAGVTQTPRYLIKTRGQQVTLSCSPISGHRSVSWYQQTPGQGLQFLFEYFSETQRNKGNFPGRFSGRQFSNSRSEMNVSTLELGDSALYLCASSLEEGLGYTFGSGTRLTVV.

The chain joins TRBV12-3 or TRBV12-4 to TRBJ2-7. The CDR3 totals 13 residues. CDR3 protein: CASSPTVVYEQYF.

CDR3: CASSGTGGNQPQHF. This sequence joins TRBV5-5 and TRBJ1-5; TCRdb lists TRBD1, though no DNA is available to test this call. Germline V gene lookup returns CDR1 SGHKS and CDR2 YYEKEE (reference sequence). The CDR3 has 14 amino acids.